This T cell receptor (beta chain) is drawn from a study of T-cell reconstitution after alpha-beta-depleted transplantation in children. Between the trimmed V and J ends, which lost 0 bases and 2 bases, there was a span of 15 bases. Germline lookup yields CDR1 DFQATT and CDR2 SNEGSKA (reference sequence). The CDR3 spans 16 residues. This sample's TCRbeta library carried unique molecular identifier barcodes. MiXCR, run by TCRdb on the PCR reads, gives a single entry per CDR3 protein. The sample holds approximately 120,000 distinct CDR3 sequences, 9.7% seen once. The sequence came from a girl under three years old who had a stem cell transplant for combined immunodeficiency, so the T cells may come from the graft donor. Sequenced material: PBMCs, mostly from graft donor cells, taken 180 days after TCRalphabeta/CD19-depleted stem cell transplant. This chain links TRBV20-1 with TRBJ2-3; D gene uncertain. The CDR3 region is CSARDGVVGFTDTQYF. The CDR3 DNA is TGCAGTGCTAGAGATGGAGTAGTGGGCTTCACAGATACGCAGTATTTT.